These 19 T cell receptor beta chains were sequenced from one sample in a study of blood T cell repertoires in COVID-19. Repertoires were generated with immunoSEQ multiplex PCR, while TCRdb's copy carries only in-frame clones and drops some. Of about 82,000 clones detected, around nine tenths appear once; the ten largest clones hold more than 0.95%. Sequencing input: PBMCs or T cells enriched from blood (not recorded which). The receptors were gathered from a woman aged 45-65 years with acute COVID-19.

This clone appeared once. The V and J genes are TRBV19 and TRBJ2-5; D gene uncertain. V lost 5 bases and J 1 base, leaving 8 bases between the germline ends. The CDR3 is 13 amino acids. Germline loops: CDR1 LNHDA, CDR2 SQIVND (reference sequence). The CDR3 DNA sequence: TGTGCCAGTAGTTCGACTGGCCAAGAGACCCAGTACTTC. Its translation: CASSSTGQETQYF. Supplemented by reference TRBV19 and TRBJ2-5, the full variable domain reads DGGITQSPKYLFRKEGQNVTLSCEQNLNHDAMYWYRQDPGQGLRLIYYSQIVNDFQKGDIAEGYSVSREKKESFPLTVTSAQKNPTAFYLCASSSTGQETQYFGPGTRLLVL.

The chain uses TRBV28 and TRBJ2-6, with 9 bases identical to TRBD1. V was clipped by 8 bases and J by 1 base; unmatched bases: 6. CDR1 is MDHEN, CDR2 SYDVKM, per germline. The CDR3 spans 16 residues. CDR3 loop: CASPDRGGSGANVLTF. The CDR3 DNA is TGTGCCAGCCCGGACAGGGGAGGTTCTGGGGCCAACGTCCTGACTTTC. Complete variable domain (other parts from reference TRBV28 and TRBJ2-6): DVKVTQSSRYLVKRTGEKVFLECVQDMDHENMFWYRQDPGLGLRLIYFSYDVKMKEKGDIPEGYSVSREKKERFSLILESASTNQTSMYLCASPDRGGSGANVLTFGAGSRLTVL.

The gene calls are TRBV9 and TRBJ2-5; D possibly corresponds to TRBD2 (6 bases). V was trimmed by 0 bases and J by 4 bases, leaving 19 bases between them. CDR3 size: 17 residues. Germline V gives CDR1 SGDLS, CDR2 YYNGEE. CDR3 loop: CASSVAFPAGQSETQYF. In DNA form, the CDR3 reads TGTGCCAGCAGCGTAGCCTTTCCCGCGGGGCAGTCAGAGACCCAGTACTTC.

This chain uses TRBV7-9 with TRBJ1-5, with 7 bases matching TRBD1. Germline-derived CDR1 and CDR2 are SEHNR and FQNEAQ (reference sequence). The CDR3 is made up of 14 amino acids. V lost 3 bases, J lost 5 bases, and 4 bases stayed unmatched. This CDR3 is CASSFSDRDQPQHF. CDR3 DNA sequence: TGTGCCAGCAGCTTCTCTGACAGGGATCAGCCCCAGCATTTT.

The gene calls are TRBV7-2 and TRBJ2-2, with TRBD1 matching over 11 bases. Trimming cost V 4 bases and J 7 bases; bases outside gene matches: 5. There are 15 residues in the CDR3. Germline loops: CDR1 SGHTA, CDR2 FQGNSA. The CDR3 region has the DNA TGTGCCAGCAGCTCAGGACAGGGGGCTGTCGGGGAGCTGTTTTTT. This sequence encodes CASSSGQGAVGELFF.

The chain couples TRBV24-1 to TRBJ1-2, with D tentatively TRBD1 (6 bases). V lost 6 bases to trimming and J lost 5 bases, with 9 bases between them. The CDR3 sequence is 12 residues long. Looked up from germline, CDR1 is KGHDR and CDR2 is SFDVKD. CDR3 amino acids: CATSPTGYGYTF. In nucleotides, the CDR3 is TGTGCCACCAGTCCGACAGGTTATGGCTACACCTTC.

V usage is TRBV27 and J usage is TRBJ2-2, with 10 nucleotides matching TRBD1. The germline CDR1 and CDR2 sequences are MNHEY and SMNVEV (reference sequence). The CDR3 spans 15 residues. V was clipped by 3 bases and J by 5 bases; unmatched bases: 3. CDR3 residues: CASSFGTGDTGELFF. In nucleotides, the CDR3 is TGTGCCAGCAGTTTCGGGACAGGGGATACCGGGGAGCTGTTTTTT.

This chain links TRBV6-5 with TRBJ1-2; D possibly corresponds to TRBD1 (6 bases). Germline-derived CDR1 and CDR2 are MNHEY and SVGAGI. The V end was cut by 8 bases, the J end by 8 bases, with 24 bases between. CDR3 length: 15 amino acids. The CDR3 nucleotides are TGTGCCAGCTACACTGACGGACAAGGACAGCAAGGCTACACCTTC. Residues: CASYTDGQGQQGYTF.

The genes are TRBV11-3 and TRBJ2-7, with D possibly TRBD2 on 6 matching bases. V was shortened by 5 bases and J by 2 bases, with 10 bases between the two germline ends. Germline V gives CDR1 SGHNT, CDR2 YENEEA. This CDR3 spans 13 amino acids. The CDR3 DNA is TGTGCCAGCAGCCAAGGGGAGGCCTACGAGCAGTACTTC. Translation: CASSQGEAYEQYF.

The chain is built from TRBV29-1 and TRBJ1-1; maybe TRBD1 (6 bases). CDR1 is SQVTM and CDR2 is ANQGSEA in the germline V gene. V was pared by 6 bases and J by 8 bases, with 13 bases between. The CDR3 length is 11 residues. CDR3 amino acids: CSVPQGTEAFF. In DNA, the CDR3 is TGCAGCGTACCTCAGGGGACGGAAGCTTTCTTT.

This clone was observed once. J is TRBJ1-4 and V is TRBV18, with a tentative D call TRBD1 (5 bases). The CDR3 runs to 11 residues. Germline V lookup: CDR1 KGHSH, CDR2 LQKENI. Trimming took 6 bases from V and 8 from J, leaving 7 bases between them. The CDR3 coding sequence is TGTGCCAGCTCGAACAGGGAAAAACTGTTTTTT. This codes for CASSNREKLFF.

The chain carries TRBV13 and TRBJ2-1; D gene unclear. CDR1 and CDR2 (germline): PRHDT, FYEKMQ (reference sequence). This CDR3 contains 9 residues. V dropped 4 bases and J dropped 15 bases, with 7 bases sitting between them. The CDR3, as DNA: TGTGCCAGCAGCTCCCCTCCGTTCTTC. Translated, it gives CASSSPPFF. Based on the CDR3 plus reference TRBV13 and TRBJ2-1, the full variable domain is AAGVIQSPRHLIKEKRETATLKCYPIPRHDTVYWYQQGPGQDPQFLISFYEKMQSDKGSIPDRFSAQQFSDYHSELNMSSLELGDSALYFCASSSPPFFGPGTRLTVL.

The CDR3, as DNA: TGTGCCAGCAGCTTGGAGGTCCCGGGACAGGGTCGGTATGGCTACACCTTC. This translates into CASSLEVPGQGRYGYTF. The chain carries TRBV5-4 and TRBJ1-2, with 9 bases fitting TRBD1. The trim removed 0 bases at V and 5 bases at J, leaving 11 bases unmatched. The CDR3 totals 17 residues. Germline loops: CDR1 SGHNT, CDR2 YYREEE (reference sequence).

The CDR3 region is CSASLVGQFNSPLHF. CDR3 sequence (DNA): TGCAGTGCTAGTTTGGTCGGACAGTTCAATTCACCCCTCCACTTT. This chain links TRBV20-1 with TRBJ1-6, with a tentative D call TRBD1 (6 bases). The CDR3 loop spans 15 amino acids. V was trimmed by 3 bases and J by 7 bases, leaving 16 bases between them. Germline V gives CDR1 DFQATT, CDR2 SNEGSKA (reference sequence).

The V call is TRBV5-4, the J call TRBJ1-2; TRBD1 matches 7 bases. CDR3 length equals 14 residues. V gave up 7 bases and J gave up 5 bases; unmatched junction bases: 11. In germline, CDR1 is SGHNT, CDR2 YYREEE (reference sequence). The CDR3 DNA reads as TGTGCCAGCGCATCGACAGGGAGAATGTATGGCTACACCTTC. Translating gives CASASTGRMYGYTF.

V usage is TRBV5-4 and J usage is TRBJ2-7; 8 nucleotides match TRBD1. V dropped 0 bases and J dropped 6; count of bases not matched to a gene: 2. The length of the CDR3 is 13 residues. CDR1 SGHNT and CDR2 YYREEE come from the germline V gene (reference sequence). CDR3 nucleotides: TGTGCCAGCAGCTTGGCGACAGGGGCCGAGCAGTACTTC. Translating gives CASSLATGAEQYF.

CDR3 in DNA: TGTGCCAGCAGCTTAGGACAGGGGCCCCACGAGCAGTACTTC. It translates to CASSLGQGPHEQYF. The rearrangement joins TRBV11-1 to TRBJ2-7; 8 nucleotides agree with TRBD1. The CDR3 consists of 14 residues. V lost 1 base, J lost 5 bases, and 4 bases stayed unmatched. CDR1 and CDR2 from the germline V gene are SGHAT and FQDESV (reference sequence).

The sample holds a few counts of this clone. The chain is built from TRBV9 and TRBJ1-2; 8 bases agree with TRBD1. Germline V gene data show CDR1 as SGDLS and CDR2 as YYNGEE. This CDR3 is 14 amino acids long. J lost 8 bases, V lost 3 bases, and 9 bases had no gene match. The CDR3 sequence: CASSAQTGVRGYTF. As DNA, the CDR3 is TGTGCCAGCAGCGCACAGACAGGGGTGAGGGGCTACACCTTC. Full variable domain (rest looked up from reference TRBV9 and TRBJ1-2): DSGVTQTPKHLITATGQRVTLRCSPRSGDLSVYWYQQSLDQGLQFLIQYYNGEERAKGNILERFSAQQFPDLHSELNLSSLELGDSALYFCASSAQTGVRGYTFGSGTRLTVV.

This chain joins TRBV11-2 and TRBJ1-2; D remains ambiguous. The V end lost 5 bases, the J end lost 4 bases, and 17 bases lay between the germline ends. Germline V gene sequence: CDR1 SGHAT, CDR2 FQNNGV. This CDR3 is 15 amino acids long. The CDR3 loop reads CASSPGLREGYGYTF. In DNA form, the CDR3 reads TGTGCCAGCAGCCCAGGTTTAAGGGAGGGCTATGGCTACACCTTC.